This T cell receptor beta chain was sequenced during a study of cytomegalovirus exposure and HLA in healthy donors. Broader study findings: Generally TCR sequences proved uncommon, though certain public TCRs appeared in numerous donors. Researchers reported in a later analysis that common viral pathogens appeared linked to several top clusters. In presence/absence analyses, roughly uniform sequencing depth across donors was assumed. A later analysis linked a missense DCLRE1C variant to TCR beta V- and J-gene trimming.

Germline loops: CDR1 SGHRS, CDR2 YFSETQ. The V end was cut by 3 bases, the J end by 5 bases, with 6 bases between. This CDR3 spans 11 amino acids. With 60 Vbeta and 13 Jbeta primers, the PCR was carried out. The method was immunoSEQ multiplex PCR; TCRdb's version includes in-frame clones alone and lacks a portion of them. Altogether more than 110,000 clones are present, 80% being singletons, with the ten largest covering 2% to 3%. A word on this clone: The antigen is unknown.

The source material was PBMCs. The receptor's source is a man in his forties or fifties in good health and CMV-seronegative. This chain links TRBV5-1 with TRBJ2-7, with D unresolved. CDR3 nucleotides: TGCGCCAGCAGCTCCTCAGACGAGCAGTACTTC. Encoded protein: CASSSSDEQYF. The whole variable domain, remainder taken from reference TRBV5-1 and TRBJ2-7, is KAGVTQTPRYLIKTRGQQVTLSCSPISGHRSVSWYQQTPGQGLQFLFEYFSETQRNKGNFPGRFSGRQFSNSRSEMNVSTLELGDSALYLCASSSSDEQYFGPGTRLTVT.